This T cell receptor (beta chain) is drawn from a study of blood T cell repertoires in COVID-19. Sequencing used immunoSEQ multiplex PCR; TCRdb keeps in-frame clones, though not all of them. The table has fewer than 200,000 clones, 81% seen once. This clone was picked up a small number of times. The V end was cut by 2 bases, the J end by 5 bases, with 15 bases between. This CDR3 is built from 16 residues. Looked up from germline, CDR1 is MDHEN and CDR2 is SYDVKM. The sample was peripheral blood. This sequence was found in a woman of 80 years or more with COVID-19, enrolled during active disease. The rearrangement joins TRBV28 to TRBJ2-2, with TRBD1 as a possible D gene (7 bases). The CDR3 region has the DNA TGTGCCAGCAGTTTACGAACAGGGGCGGGGACCGGGGAGCTGTTTTTT. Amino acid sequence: CASSLRTGAGTGELFF. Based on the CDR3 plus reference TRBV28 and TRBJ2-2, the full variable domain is DVKVTQSSRYLVKRTGEKVFLECVQDMDHENMFWYRQDPGLGLRLIYFSYDVKMKEKGDIPEGYSVSREKKERFSLILESASTNQTSMYLCASSLRTGAGTGELFFGEGSRLTVL.